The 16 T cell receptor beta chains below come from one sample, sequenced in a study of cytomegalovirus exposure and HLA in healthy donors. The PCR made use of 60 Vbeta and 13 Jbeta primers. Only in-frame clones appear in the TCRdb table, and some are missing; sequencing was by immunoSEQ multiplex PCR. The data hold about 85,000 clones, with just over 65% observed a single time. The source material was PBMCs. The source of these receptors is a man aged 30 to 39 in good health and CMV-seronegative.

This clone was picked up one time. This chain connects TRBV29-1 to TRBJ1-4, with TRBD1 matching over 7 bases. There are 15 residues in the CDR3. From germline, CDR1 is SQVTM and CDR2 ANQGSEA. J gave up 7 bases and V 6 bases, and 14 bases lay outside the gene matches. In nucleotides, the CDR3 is TGCAGCGTATCCAAAGGGGGCGGAGGTGGTGAAAAACTGTTTTTT. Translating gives CSVSKGGGGGEKLFF.

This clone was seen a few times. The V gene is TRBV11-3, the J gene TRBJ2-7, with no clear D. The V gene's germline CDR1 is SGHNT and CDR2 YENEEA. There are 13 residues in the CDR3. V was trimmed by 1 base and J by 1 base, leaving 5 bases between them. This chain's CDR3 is CASSLGGSYEQYF. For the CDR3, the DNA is TGTGCCAGCAGCTTAGGCGGTTCCTACGAGCAGTACTTC.

CDR3 residues: CASSYGRHYGYTF. CDR3 sequence (DNA): TGTGCCAGCAGTTACGGGAGGCACTATGGCTACACCTTC. This chain uses TRBV6-5 with TRBJ1-2; D is uncertain. This CDR3 comprises 13 residues. CDR1 and CDR2 (germline): MNHEY, SVGAGI. The V and J ends lost 2 bases and 3 bases respectively, with 7 bases between them.

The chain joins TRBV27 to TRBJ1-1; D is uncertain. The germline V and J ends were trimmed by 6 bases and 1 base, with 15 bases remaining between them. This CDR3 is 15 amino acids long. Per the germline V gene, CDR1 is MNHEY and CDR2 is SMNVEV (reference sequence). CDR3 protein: CASSPPGVENTEAFF. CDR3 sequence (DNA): TGTGCCAGCAGCCCTCCCGGGGTGGAGAACACTGAAGCTTTCTTT.

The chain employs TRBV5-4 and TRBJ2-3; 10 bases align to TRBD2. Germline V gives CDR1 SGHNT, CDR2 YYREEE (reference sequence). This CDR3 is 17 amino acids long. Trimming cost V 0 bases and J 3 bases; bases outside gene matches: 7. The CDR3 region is CASSLAYGAGGTDTQYF. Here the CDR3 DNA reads TGTGCCAGCAGCTTGGCGTACGGAGCGGGGGGGACAGATACGCAGTATTTT.

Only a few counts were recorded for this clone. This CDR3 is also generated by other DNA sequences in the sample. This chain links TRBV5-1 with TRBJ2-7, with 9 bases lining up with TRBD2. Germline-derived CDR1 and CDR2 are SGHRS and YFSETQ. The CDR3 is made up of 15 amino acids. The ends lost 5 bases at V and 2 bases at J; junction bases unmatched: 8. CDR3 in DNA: TGCGCCAGCAGGGGGGGAGCGGGAGGTGCCTACGAGCAGTACTTC. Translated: CASRGGAGGAYEQYF.

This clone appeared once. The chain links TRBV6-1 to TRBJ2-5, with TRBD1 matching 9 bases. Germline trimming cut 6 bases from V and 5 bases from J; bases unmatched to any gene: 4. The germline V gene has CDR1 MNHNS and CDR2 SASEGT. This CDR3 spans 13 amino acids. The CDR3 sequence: CASRGGQGETQYF. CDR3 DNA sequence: TGTGCCAGCAGAGGAGGACAGGGGGAGACCCAGTACTTC.

The CDR3 bases are TGTGCCAGCAGGCTACAGGGGCCAATTACCACCGGGGAGCTGTTTTTT. Encoded protein: CASRLQGPITTGELFF. This chain uses TRBV5-6 with TRBJ2-2; 7 nucleotides align to TRBD1. This CDR3 has 16 amino acids. V shed 5 bases, J shed 4 bases, and the junction held 11 bases outside the gene matches. Looked up from germline, CDR1 is SGHDT and CDR2 is YYEEEE.

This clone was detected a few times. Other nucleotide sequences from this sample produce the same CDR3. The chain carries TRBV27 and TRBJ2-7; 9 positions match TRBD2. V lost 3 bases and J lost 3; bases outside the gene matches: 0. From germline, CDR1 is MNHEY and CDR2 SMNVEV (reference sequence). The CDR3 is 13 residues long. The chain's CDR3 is CASSFSGSYEQYF. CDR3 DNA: TGTGCCAGCAGTTTTAGCGGGAGCTACGAGCAGTACTTC.

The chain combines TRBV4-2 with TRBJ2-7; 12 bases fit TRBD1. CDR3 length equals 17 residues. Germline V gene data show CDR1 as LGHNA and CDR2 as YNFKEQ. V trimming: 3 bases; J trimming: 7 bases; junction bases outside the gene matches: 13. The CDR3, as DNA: TGTGCCAGCAGCCAGGCACGGGAAGGGACAGGGGGCGGTGAGCAGTACTTC. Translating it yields CASSQAREGTGGGEQYF.

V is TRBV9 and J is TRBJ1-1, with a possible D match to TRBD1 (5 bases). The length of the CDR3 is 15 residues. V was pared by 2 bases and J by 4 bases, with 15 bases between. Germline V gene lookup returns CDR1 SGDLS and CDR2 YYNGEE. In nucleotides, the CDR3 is TGTGCCAGCAGCGTTATGGGGCAGGGAGGCACTGAAGCTTTCTTT. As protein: CASSVMGQGGTEAFF.

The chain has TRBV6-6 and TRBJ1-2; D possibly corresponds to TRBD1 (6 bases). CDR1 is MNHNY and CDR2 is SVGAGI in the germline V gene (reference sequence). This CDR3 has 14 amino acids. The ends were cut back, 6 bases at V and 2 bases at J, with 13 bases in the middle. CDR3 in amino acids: CASSLQGTNYGYTF. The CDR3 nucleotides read TGTGCCAGCAGCCTACAGGGTACCAACTATGGCTACACCTTC.

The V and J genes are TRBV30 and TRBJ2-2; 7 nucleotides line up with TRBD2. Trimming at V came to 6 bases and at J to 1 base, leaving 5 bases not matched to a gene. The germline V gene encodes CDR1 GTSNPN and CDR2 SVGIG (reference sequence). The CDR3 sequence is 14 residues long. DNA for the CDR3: TGTGCCTGCAAACTAGCGTTGAACACCGGGGAGCTGTTTTTT. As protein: CACKLALNTGELFF.

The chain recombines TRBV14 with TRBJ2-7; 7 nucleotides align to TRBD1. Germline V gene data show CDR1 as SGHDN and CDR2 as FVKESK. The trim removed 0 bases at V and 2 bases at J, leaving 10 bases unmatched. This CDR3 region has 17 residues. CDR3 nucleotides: TGTGCCAGCAGCCAAGATCCCCGGGACAGTTGGCCCTACGAGCAGTACTTC. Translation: CASSQDPRDSWPYEQYF.

In DNA, the CDR3 is TGCGCCAGCAGTGAGTCGAGCCCCCCCAGGGAAGAAAAACTGTTTTTT. Protein product: CASSESSPPREEKLFF. V usage is TRBV10-1 and J usage is TRBJ1-4; perhaps TRBD1 as D (5 bases). The CDR3 runs to 16 residues. Germline V gene sequence: CDR1 WNHNN, CDR2 SYGVQD (reference sequence). Between the trimmed V and J ends, which lost 0 bases and 8 bases, there was a span of 16 bases.

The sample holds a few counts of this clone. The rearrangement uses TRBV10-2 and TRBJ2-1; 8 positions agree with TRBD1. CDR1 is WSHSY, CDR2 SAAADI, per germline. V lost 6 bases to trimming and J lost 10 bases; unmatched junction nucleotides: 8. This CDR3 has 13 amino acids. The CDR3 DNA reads TGCGCCAGCAGCCCCGGACAGGGTCAAGAGCAGTTCTTC. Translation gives CASSPGQGQEQFF.